The clone carrying this T cell receptor beta chain has a count of ten or more. The source of the sample is a study of human T cells and chemical hapten exposure. Described time point: patch test 1, 2 weeks after DPC sensitization. Treatment in this sample: therapeutic diphenylcyclopropenone sensitization with weekly scalp DPC. Per the germline V gene, CDR1 is MNHNS and CDR2 is SASEGT. The CDR3 extends over 16 amino acids. V shed 6 bases and J shed 2 bases, with 17 bases lying between them. Library construction involved attaching unique molecular identifiers to individual cDNA molecules, which allowed quantitative, reproducible TCR counting. TCRdb reprocessed the RACE reads via MiXCR and lists one record per CDR3 protein. The data show more than 80,000 distinct CDR3 sequences, over 6% seen once.

The sequenced sample was whole blood, obtained in connection with sensitization to the hapten diphenylcyclopropenone (DPC). The chain combines TRBV6-1 with TRBJ1-5, with a possible D match to TRBD1 (5 bases). The TCR comes from a young woman with alopecia areata. Some clones in this sample may be carry-over from other donors' samples. The CDR3 bases are TGTGCCAGCAGGGGAGGATCGGGGGACGGCAATCAGCCCCAGCATTTT. This codes for CASRGGSGDGNQPQHF.